Listed below are T cell receptor beta chains from one sample, sequenced in a study of blood T cell repertoires in COVID-19. Data came from immunoSEQ multiplex PCR; TCRdb stores just in-frame clones and leaves some out. Here the sample spans 300,000 to 450,000 clones, 87% being singletons. Sample: PBMCs or T cells enriched from blood (not recorded which). These receptors all stem from a middle-aged man in a cohort exposed to, infected with or recovered from COVID-19 (not recorded which). Both conserved end residues are part of each CDR3. D genes are given only for firm matches. Clone size is shown for a subset of rows, as once, few, many or a class of expanded clone.

cdr3_aa,cdr3_nt,v_call,j_call,clone_size,d_call
CAWSPQGAEAFF,TGTGCCTGGAGTCCCCAGGGGGCTGAAGCTTTCTTT,TRBV30,TRBJ1-1,NA,TRBD1
CASRFGTSGRSSYEQYF,TGCGCCAGCAGATTCGGAACTAGCGGACGGAGCTCCTACGAGCAGTACTTC,TRBV5-1,TRBJ2-7,NA,TRBD2
CASSLLGQGGQKLFF,TGTGCCAGCAGCCTACTGGGGCAGGGCGGACAAAAACTGTTTTTT,TRBV28,TRBJ1-4,few,NA
CASSLDAGAYEQYF,TGTGCCAGCAGCTTAGATGCAGGGGCCTACGAGCAGTACTTC,TRBV11-2,TRBJ2-7,once,NA
CAISWTSGSYEQYF,TGTGCCATCAGTTGGACTAGCGGGAGCTACGAGCAGTACTTC,TRBV10-3,TRBJ2-7,NA,TRBD2
CASSLAFNSRKAFF,TGTGCCAGCAGCTTAGCTTTTAATTCGAGGAAGGCTTTCTTT,TRBV7-2,TRBJ1-1,NA,NA
CASRRLAGGTDTQYF,TGTGCCAGCAGGCGACTAGCGGGAGGCACAGATACGCAGTATTTT,TRBV6-5,TRBJ2-3,NA,TRBD2
CASSFQGSPGELFF,TGTGCCAGCAGCTTTCAGGGGAGCCCCGGGGAGCTGTTTTTT,TRBV7-9,TRBJ2-2,NA,NA
CASSLRDIGTIYF,TGTGCCAGCAGCCTAAGGGACATCGGCACCATATATTTT,TRBV3-1/TRBV3-2,TRBJ1-3,once,NA
CASSPRQGIGNTEAFF,TGTGCCAGCTCACCCCGACAGGGGATTGGGAACACTGAAGCTTTCTTT,TRBV18,TRBJ1-1,once,TRBD1
CASSTDRDAEAFF,TGTGCCAGCAGTACGGACAGGGACGCTGAAGCTTTCTTT,TRBV6-5,TRBJ1-1,NA,TRBD1
CASSSPDRGAGNEQFF,TGTGCCAGCAGCTCCCCCGACAGGGGAGCTGGCAATGAGCAGTTCTTC,TRBV7-3,TRBJ2-1,NA,TRBD1
CSVELSVPIYGYTF,TGCAGCGTTGAACTTTCGGTACCGATCTATGGCTACACCTTC,TRBV29-1,TRBJ1-2,NA,NA
CASSLDARGYTF,TGCGCCAGCAGCTTGGACGCCAGAGGCTACACCTTC,TRBV5-1,TRBJ1-2,NA,NA
CASSSTGDGYTF,TGTGCCAGCAGTTCAACAGGGGACGGCTACACCTTC,TRBV28,TRBJ1-2,NA,TRBD1
CASTTRVSYGYTF,TGTGCCAGTACCACTCGGGTGTCCTATGGCTACACCTTC,TRBV19,TRBJ1-2,once,NA
CASSLGDFQETQYF,TGTGCCAGCAGCTTGGGGGACTTCCAAGAGACCCAGTACTTC,TRBV5-4,TRBJ2-5,NA,NA
CASRGDSTNQPQHF,TGTGCCAGCAGGGGGGACAGTACAAATCAGCCCCAGCATTTT,TRBV2,TRBJ1-5,NA,TRBD1
CASSFGGEGNTIYF,TGCGCCAGCAGCTTCGGGGGTGAAGGAAACACCATATATTTT,TRBV5-1,TRBJ1-3,NA,NA
CASSGTSGVSTDTQYF,TGCGCCAGCAGTGGGACTAGCGGGGTAAGCACAGATACGCAGTATTTT,TRBV5-1,TRBJ2-3,NA,TRBD2
CASSATGDSYNEQFF,TGTGCCAGCAGCGCGACAGGTGATTCCTACAATGAGCAGTTCTTC,TRBV3-1/TRBV3-2,TRBJ2-1,NA,NA
CASSQVIAGGGNTIYF,TGCGCCAGCAGCCAAGTTATAGCAGGGGGGGGAAACACCATATATTTT,TRBV4-1,TRBJ1-3,NA,TRBD1
CATSRNRGTANTEAFF,TGTGCCACCAGCAGAAACCGGGGGACAGCGAACACTGAAGCTTTCTTT,TRBV15,TRBJ1-1,once,TRBD1
CASSPVIKSGRTSYNEQFF,TGTGCCAGCTCACCGGTGATCAAGAGCGGGAGAACCTCCTACAATGAGCAGTTCTTC,TRBV18,TRBJ2-1,once,TRBD2
CASGLVFGSPLHF,TGTGCTAGTGGCTTGGTCTTTGGCTCACCCCTCCACTTT,TRBV12-5,TRBJ1-6,NA,NA
CASSFPRWSSYEQYF,TGTGCCAGCAGTTTTCCCCGGTGGAGCTCCTACGAGCAGTACTTC,TRBV28,TRBJ2-7,NA,NA
CASSLGDRLNTEAFF,TGCGCCAGCAGCTTGGGGGACAGACTGAACACTGAAGCTTTCTTT,TRBV5-1,TRBJ1-1,NA,TRBD1
CASRAGPTSGDTEAFF,TGCGCCAGCAGGGCTGGACCCACCTCAGGGGACACTGAAGCTTTCTTT,TRBV5-1,TRBJ1-1,NA,NA
CASSQGDTGELFF,TGTGCCAGCAGTCAGGGGGACACCGGGGAGCTGTTTTTT,TRBV12-3/TRBV12-4,TRBJ2-2,NA,TRBD1
CASSLSRLVNEQFF,TGTGCCAGCAGTTTATCGCGGCTAGTCAATGAGCAGTTCTTC,TRBV27,TRBJ2-1,NA,NA
CASSFPSSGTDTQYF,TGTGCCAGCAGCTTTCCGTCTAGCGGCACAGATACGCAGTATTTT,TRBV7-2,TRBJ2-3,once,NA
CASSPLGDRVFSPLHF,TGTGCCAGCAGCCCCCTAGGAGACAGGGTCTTTTCACCCCTCCACTTT,TRBV5-8,TRBJ1-6,NA,TRBD1
CASSGTSSGQGGNYGYTF,TGTGCCAGCAGTGGCACCTCGTCGGGGCAGGGGGGAAACTATGGCTACACCTTC,TRBV2,TRBJ1-2,NA,TRBD1
CASSFSGATNEKLFF,TGTGCCAGCAGCTTTTCCGGAGCAACTAATGAAAAACTGTTTTTT,TRBV5-5,TRBJ1-4,NA,NA
CASRGALKYEKLFF,TGTGCCAGCCGCGGGGCCTTGAAGTATGAAAAACTGTTTTTT,TRBV6-5,TRBJ1-4,NA,NA
CASSLGQGYKETQYF,TGCGCCAGCAGCTTGGGGCAGGGGTACAAGGAGACCCAGTACTTC,TRBV5-1,TRBJ2-5,once,NA
CASRPGQSHQPQHF,TGTGCCAGCAGACCGGGACAGTCCCATCAGCCCCAGCATTTT,TRBV6-6,TRBJ1-5,NA,TRBD1
CASSQQTGQRETQYF,TGTGCCAGCAGCCAACAGACGGGACAGAGGGAGACCCAGTACTTC,TRBV14,TRBJ2-5,few,TRBD1
CASSLGGFGGYTF,TGTGCCAGCAGCTTGGGAGGCTTCGGGGGCTACACCTTC,TRBV7-9,TRBJ1-2,NA,NA
CSVDKDPGSAEAFF,TGCAGCGTTGATAAGGATCCGGGGAGCGCTGAAGCTTTCTTT,TRBV29-1,TRBJ1-1,NA,NA
CASSPYPSGEDTQYF,TGTGCCAGCAGCCCTTACCCGAGCGGGGAAGATACGCAGTATTTT,TRBV7-9,TRBJ2-3,NA,TRBD2
CASSPPGTGWVEQFF,TGTGCCAGCTCACCACCCGGGACAGGGTGGGTTGAGCAGTTCTTC,TRBV18,TRBJ2-1,NA,TRBD1
CASSLDQGAADGYTF,TGCGCCAGCAGCTTGGATCAGGGGGCGGCCGATGGCTACACCTTC,TRBV5-1,TRBJ1-2,NA,TRBD1
CASSSSGSMTIQYF,TGTGCCAGCAGTTCTAGCGGGAGTATGACCATTCAGTACTTC,TRBV2,TRBJ2-4,NA,TRBD2
CASSSDRDSGYGYTF,TGTGCCAGCTCATCGGACAGGGACTCGGGCTATGGCTACACCTTC,TRBV18,TRBJ1-2,NA,TRBD1
CASSFSGLAGSYNEQFF,TGCGCCAGCAGCTTCTCCGGGCTAGCGGGGTCCTACAATGAGCAGTTCTTC,TRBV5-1,TRBJ2-1,NA,TRBD2
CASSIGGRNQPQHF,TGTGCCAGTAGTATCGGAGGGCGGAATCAGCCCCAGCATTTT,TRBV19,TRBJ1-5,NA,NA
CASAQPASGKGEQYF,TGTGCCAGCGCCCAACCGGCTAGCGGGAAGGGGGAGCAGTACTTC,TRBV18,TRBJ2-7,NA,TRBD2
CASIIAAGYNEQFF,TGCGCCAGCATTATAGCAGCGGGTTACAATGAGCAGTTCTTC,TRBV10-1,TRBJ2-1,few,NA
CASSRYAGMNTEAFF,TGTGCCAGCAGCCGCTACGCAGGTATGAACACTGAAGCTTTCTTT,TRBV11-2,TRBJ1-1,NA,NA
CASSPLQGPNQPQHF,TGTGCCAGCTCACCACTACAGGGGCCCAATCAGCCCCAGCATTTT,TRBV18,TRBJ1-5,NA,TRBD1
CASSLGQQYGYTF,TGTGCCAGCAGCTTAGGACAGCAATATGGCTACACCTTC,TRBV7-8,TRBJ1-2,NA,NA
CASSLSRRAEAGELFF,TGTGCCAGCAGCTTGTCTCGGAGGGCCGAGGCCGGGGAGCTGTTTTTT,TRBV7-9,TRBJ2-2,NA,NA